This TCR beta chain was identified during a study of blood T cell repertoires in COVID-19. Study context: Samples of COVID-19 (acute and convalescent) were obtained from the United States, Italy and Spain. T cells, B-cell-depleted T cells, or PBMCs provided the cDNA or gDNA that served as material.

Per the original methods: Reference gene primers were amplified, and this amplification served to estimate nucleated cell counts. TCRdb's copy holds only in-frame clones and misses some; the assay was immunoSEQ multiplex PCR. From that table come the V and J calls and clone size; the DNA was used to work out D and trimming. The sample holds about 210,000 clones, around 86% seen once. Patients from Seattle were sampled longitudinally, starting during active infection. Germline assignment: CDR1 SGHRS and CDR2 YFSETQ. V lost 3 bases and J lost 6; bases outside the gene matches: 3. The CDR3 runs 13 residues.

The chain uses TRBV5-1 and TRBJ1-2; 9 nucleotides align to TRBD1. The sample was peripheral blood. The sequence was collected from a woman aged 70 to 79 with COVID-19, enrolled during active disease. Written as DNA, the CDR3 is TGCGCCAGCAGCTGGGACAGGGCTGATGGCTACACCTTC. Its translation is CASSWDRADGYTF.